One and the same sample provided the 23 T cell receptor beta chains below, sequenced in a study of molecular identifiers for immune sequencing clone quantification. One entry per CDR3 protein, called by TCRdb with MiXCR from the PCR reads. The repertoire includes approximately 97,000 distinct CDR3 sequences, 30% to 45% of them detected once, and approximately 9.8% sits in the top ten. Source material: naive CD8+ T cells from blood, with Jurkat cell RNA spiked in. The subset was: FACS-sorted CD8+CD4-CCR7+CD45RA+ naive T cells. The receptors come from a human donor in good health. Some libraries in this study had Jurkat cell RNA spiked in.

CDR3 bases: TGTGCCAGCAGAGGGGACTCGGGGCGCGCTGAGGAGCAGTTCTTC. Amino acids: CASRGDSGRAEEQFF. The V gene is TRBV12-3 or TRBV12-4, the J gene TRBJ2-1, with D possibly TRBD2 on 6 matching bases. This CDR3 region has 15 residues. The ends were cut back, 6 bases at V and 10 bases at J, with 22 bases in the middle.

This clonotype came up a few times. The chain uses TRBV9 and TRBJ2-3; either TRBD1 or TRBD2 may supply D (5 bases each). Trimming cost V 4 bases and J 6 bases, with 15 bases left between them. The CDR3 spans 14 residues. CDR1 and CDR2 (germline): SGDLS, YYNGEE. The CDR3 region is CASSQDGGSDTQYF. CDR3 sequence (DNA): TGTGCCAGCAGCCAAGATGGGGGTTCGGATACGCAGTATTTT.

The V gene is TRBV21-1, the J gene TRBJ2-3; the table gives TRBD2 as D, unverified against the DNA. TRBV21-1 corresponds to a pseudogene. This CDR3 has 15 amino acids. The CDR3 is CASSKGGGRWDTLYF. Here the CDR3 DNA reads TGTGCCAGCAGCAAAGGTGGAGGGAGGTGGGATACGCTGTATTTT.

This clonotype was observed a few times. CDR3 coding DNA: TGCAGTGCTAGAGAGGTCGGGAGAGTCCAAGAGACCCAGTACTTC. Protein product: CSAREVGRVQETQYF. The chain employs TRBV20-1 and TRBJ2-5; possibly TRBD2 for D (6 bases). Germline V gives CDR1 DFQATT, CDR2 SNEGSKA (reference sequence). V was trimmed by 0 bases and J by 1 base, leaving 12 bases between them. CDR3 length: 15 amino acids.

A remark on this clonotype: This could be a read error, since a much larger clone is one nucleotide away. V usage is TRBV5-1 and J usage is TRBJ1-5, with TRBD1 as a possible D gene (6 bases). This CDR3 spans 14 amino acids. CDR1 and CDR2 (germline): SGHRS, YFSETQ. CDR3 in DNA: TGCGCCAGCAGCCCGGACAGTAGCAATCAGTCCCAGCATTTT. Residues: CASSPDSSNQSQHF.

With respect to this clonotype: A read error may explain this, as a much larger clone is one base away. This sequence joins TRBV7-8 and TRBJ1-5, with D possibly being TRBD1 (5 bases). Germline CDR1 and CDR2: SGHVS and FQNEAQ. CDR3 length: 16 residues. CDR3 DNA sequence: TGTGCCAGCAGCTTTGGCACAGGAGATAGCACTCAGCCCCAGCATTTT. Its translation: CASSFGTGDSTQPQHF.

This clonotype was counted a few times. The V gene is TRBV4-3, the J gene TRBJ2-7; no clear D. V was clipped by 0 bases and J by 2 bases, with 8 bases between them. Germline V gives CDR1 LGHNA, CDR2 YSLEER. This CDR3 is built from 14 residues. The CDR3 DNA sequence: TGCGCCAGCAGCCAAGATCGCCTAGCCTACGAGCAGTACTTC. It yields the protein CASSQDRLAYEQYF.

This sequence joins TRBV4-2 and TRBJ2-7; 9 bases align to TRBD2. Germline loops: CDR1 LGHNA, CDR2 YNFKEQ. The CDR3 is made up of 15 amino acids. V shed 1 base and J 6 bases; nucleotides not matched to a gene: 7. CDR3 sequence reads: CASSQVGTSKTEQYF. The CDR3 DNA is TGTGCCAGCAGCCAAGTAGGGACTAGCAAGACCGAGCAGTACTTC.

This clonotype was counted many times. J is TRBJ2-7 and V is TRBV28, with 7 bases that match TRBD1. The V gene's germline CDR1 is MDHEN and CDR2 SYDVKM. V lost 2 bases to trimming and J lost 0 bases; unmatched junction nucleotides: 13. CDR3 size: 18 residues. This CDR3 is CASSLEGAFVRPSYEQYF. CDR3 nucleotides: TGTGCCAGCAGTTTAGAGGGGGCATTCGTGCGCCCCTCCTACGAGCAGTACTTC.

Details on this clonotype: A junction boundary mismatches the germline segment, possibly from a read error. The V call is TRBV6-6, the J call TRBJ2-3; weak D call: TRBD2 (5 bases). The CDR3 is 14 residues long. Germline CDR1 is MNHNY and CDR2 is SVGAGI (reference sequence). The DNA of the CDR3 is TGTGCCAGCAGTTTTCTGGCTAGCACAGATACGCTGTATTTT. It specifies CASSFLASTDTLYF.

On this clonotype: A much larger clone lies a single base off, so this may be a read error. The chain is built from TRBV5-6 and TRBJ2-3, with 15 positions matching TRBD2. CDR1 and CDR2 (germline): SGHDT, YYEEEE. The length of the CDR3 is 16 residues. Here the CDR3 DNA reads TGTGCCAGCAGCTTTGGACTAGCGGGAGGGCCAGATGCGCAGTATTTT. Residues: CASSFGLAGGPDAQYF.

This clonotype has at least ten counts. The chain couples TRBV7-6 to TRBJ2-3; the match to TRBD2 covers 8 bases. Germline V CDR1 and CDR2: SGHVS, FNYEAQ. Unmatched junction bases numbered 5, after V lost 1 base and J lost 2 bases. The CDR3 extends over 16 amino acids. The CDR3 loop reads CASSLGPGLVTDTQYF. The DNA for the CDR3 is TGTGCCAGCAGCTTAGGCCCGGGACTAGTCACAGATACGCAGTATTTT.

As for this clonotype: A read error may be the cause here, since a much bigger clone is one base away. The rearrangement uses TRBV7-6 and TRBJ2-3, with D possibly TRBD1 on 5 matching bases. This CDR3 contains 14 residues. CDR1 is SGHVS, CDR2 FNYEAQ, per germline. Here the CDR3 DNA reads TGTGCCAGCGGCTTAGCAGCAGGGACAGATACGCAGTATTTT. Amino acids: CASGLAAGTDTQYF.

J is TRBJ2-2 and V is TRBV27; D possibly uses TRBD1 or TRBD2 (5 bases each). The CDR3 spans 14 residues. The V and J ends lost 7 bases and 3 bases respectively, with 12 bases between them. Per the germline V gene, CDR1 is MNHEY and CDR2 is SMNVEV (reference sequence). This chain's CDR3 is CASNSGRDTGELFF. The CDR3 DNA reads TGTGCCAGCAACTCAGGGCGGGACACCGGGGAGCTGTTTTTT.

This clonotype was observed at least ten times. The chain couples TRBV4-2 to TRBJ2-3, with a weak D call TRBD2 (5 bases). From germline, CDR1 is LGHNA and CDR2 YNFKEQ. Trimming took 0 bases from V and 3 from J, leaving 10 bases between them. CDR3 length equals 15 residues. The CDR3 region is CASSQDLAGTDTQYF. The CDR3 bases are TGTGCCAGCAGCCAAGATCTAGCTGGTACAGATACGCAGTATTTT.

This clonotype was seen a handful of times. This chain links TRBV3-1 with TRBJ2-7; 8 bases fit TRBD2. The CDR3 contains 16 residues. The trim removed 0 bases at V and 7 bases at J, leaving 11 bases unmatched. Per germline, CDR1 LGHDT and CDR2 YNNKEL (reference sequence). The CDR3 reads CASSQEKTGGPEEQYF. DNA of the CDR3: TGTGCCAGCAGCCAAGAGAAAACGGGAGGGCCCGAAGAGCAGTACTTC.

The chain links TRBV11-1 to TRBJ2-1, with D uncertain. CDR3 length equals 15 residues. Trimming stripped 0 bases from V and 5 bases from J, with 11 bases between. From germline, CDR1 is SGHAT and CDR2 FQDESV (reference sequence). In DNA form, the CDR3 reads TGTGCCAGCAGCTTAGCGCTGGCGGAGAACAATGAGCAGTTCTTC. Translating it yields CASSLALAENNEQFF.

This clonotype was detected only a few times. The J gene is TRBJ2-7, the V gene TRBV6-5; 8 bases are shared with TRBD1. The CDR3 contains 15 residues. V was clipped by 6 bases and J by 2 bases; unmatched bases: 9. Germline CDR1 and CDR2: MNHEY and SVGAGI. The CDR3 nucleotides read TGTGCCAGCAGAGAAAGACAGGGGTGGACCTACGAGCAGTACTTC. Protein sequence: CASRERQGWTYEQYF.

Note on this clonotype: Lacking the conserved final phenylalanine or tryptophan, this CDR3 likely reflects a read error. The chain's CDR3 is CASSSNIDPKGLEAFL. The CDR3 coding sequence is TGTGCCAGCAGCTCCAACATTGACCCGAAGGGCTTGGAAGCTTTCTTG. The chain recombines TRBV7-9 with TRBJ1-1; D remains ambiguous. The ends were cut back, 4 bases at V and 8 bases at J, with 23 bases in the middle. Per the germline V gene, CDR1 is SEHNR and CDR2 is FQNEAQ (reference sequence). CDR3 length equals 16 residues.

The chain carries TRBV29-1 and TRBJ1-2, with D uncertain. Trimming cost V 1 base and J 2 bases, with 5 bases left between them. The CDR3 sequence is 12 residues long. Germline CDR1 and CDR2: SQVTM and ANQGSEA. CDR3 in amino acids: CSVEASNYGYTF. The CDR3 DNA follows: TGCAGCGTTGAAGCTTCGAACTATGGCTACACCTTC.

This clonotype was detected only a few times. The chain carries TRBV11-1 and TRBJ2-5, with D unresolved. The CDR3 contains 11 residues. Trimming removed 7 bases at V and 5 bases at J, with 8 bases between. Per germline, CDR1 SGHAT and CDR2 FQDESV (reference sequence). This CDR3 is CASTPGETQYF. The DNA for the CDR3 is TGTGCCAGCACTCCCGGGGAGACCCAGTACTTC.

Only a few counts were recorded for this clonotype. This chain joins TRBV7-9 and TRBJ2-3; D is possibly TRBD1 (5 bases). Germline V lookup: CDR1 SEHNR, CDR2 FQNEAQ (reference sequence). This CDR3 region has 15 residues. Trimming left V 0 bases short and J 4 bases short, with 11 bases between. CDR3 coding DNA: TGTGCCAGCAGCTTAGCCCCGCCAGGGCCAGATACGCAGTATTTT. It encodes CASSLAPPGPDTQYF.

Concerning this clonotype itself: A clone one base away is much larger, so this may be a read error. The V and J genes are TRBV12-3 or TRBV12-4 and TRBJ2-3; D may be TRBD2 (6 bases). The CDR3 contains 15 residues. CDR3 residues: CASSFWRDSTGTQYF. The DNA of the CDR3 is TGTGCCAGCAGTTTCTGGCGGGATAGCACAGGTACGCAGTATTTT.